Listed here is a single T cell receptor beta chain. Its matching antigen is unknown. The V gene end was trimmed by 2 bases and the J gene end by 1 base; junction bases not matched to a gene: 1. Germline V CDR1 and CDR2: SGDLS, YYNGEE. The CDR3 has 16 residues. The table came from immunoSEQ multiplex PCR; TCRdb's copy has only in-frame clones and leaves some out. The sample carries more than 2 million clones, 85% to 95% recorded once. This specimen belongs to a study of shared clonotypes between healthy human individuals. Notes on the study in general: Owing to a small donor count, the genetic and exposure-history diversity represented was limited. With several donors compared, roughly 5% of naive CD4 clonotypes were shared.

The sequence was obtained from a man younger than 30 in good health. The chain employs TRBV9 and TRBJ2-2, with 11 bases aligning to TRBD2. The sequenced sample was naive CD4+ T cells sorted from blood. The subset: CD45RA+ positively selected. DNA for the CDR3: TGTGCCAGCAGCGTGGGGACTAGCGGGAACACCGGGGAGCTGTTTTTT. As protein: CASSVGTSGNTGELFF. Full variable domain (missing parts from reference TRBV9 and TRBJ2-2): DSGVTQTPKHLITATGQRVTLRCSPRSGDLSVYWYQQSLDQGLQFLIQYYNGEERAKGNILERFSAQQFPDLHSELNLSSLELGDSALYFCASSVGTSGNTGELFFGEGSRLTVL.